Sequencing of this T cell receptor (beta chain) was carried out in a study of circulating CD8 cells and anti-PD-1 response in melanoma. General observations from the study: Subset repertoires were largely private at M1, with under 7.5% shared.

By frequency in the sample, this clonotype is medium-sized. Its antigen is unknown. TCR libraries were prepared from roughly 14 ng of total RNA with the QIAseq Immune Repertoire TCR panel. MiXCR, run by TCRdb on the reads, gives a single entry per CDR3 protein. The data contain some 2,500 distinct CDR3 sequences, over 7% of them singletons. Between the trimmed V and J ends, which lost 8 bases and 3 bases, there was a span of 14 bases. The germline gives CDR1 LNHDA, CDR2 SQIVND (reference sequence). The CDR3 sequence is 13 residues long. Four subsets defined by PD-1 and/or TIGIT were sorted from live CD3+CD8+TCRalphabeta+ cells.

The starting material was CD8+ T cells from PBMCs, obtained at baseline or after one month of anti-PD-1 therapy (not recorded which). The receptor's source is a human donor with melanoma. This sequence joins TRBV19 and TRBJ2-7; TRBD1 or TRBD2 may be the D gene (5 bases each). The DNA of the CDR3 is TGTGCCAGTGGAATGGGACGGAACTACGAGCAGTACTTC. Protein: CASGMGRNYEQYF. Complete variable domain (other parts from reference TRBV19 and TRBJ2-7): DGGITQSPKYLFRKEGQNVTLSCEQNLNHDAMYWYRQDPGQGLRLIYYSQIVNDFQKGDIAEGYSVSREKKESFPLTVTSAQKNPTAFYLCASGMGRNYEQYFGPGTRLTVT.